This T cell receptor (beta chain) was found in a study of CD8 T cells in Susac syndrome. Study details: Roughly 6 sequenced Susac syndrome patients had clinically active disease, while 8 or 9 were in remission.

Trimming removed 0 bases from V and 0 bases from J, with 12 bases in between. The CDR3 consists of 15 residues. Germline CDR1 DFQATT, CDR2 SNEGSKA (reference sequence). RNA totalling about 0.5 to 1 ug underwent reverse transcription with random hexamers. Amplification of TCR beta CDR3 by immunoSEQ multiplex PCR spanned 54 Vbeta and 13 Jbeta. TCRdb reanalysed the immunoSEQ multiplex PCR reads using MiXCR and keeps one entry per CDR3 protein. Among about 240,000 distinct CDR3 sequences, 90% to 96% were seen once, and the ten largest hold approximately 0.094%. Sequenced sample: CD4+ T cells from PBMCs. The chain links TRBV20-1 to TRBJ2-7, with D possibly TRBD1 on 6 matching bases. The receptor was derived from a human donor with Susac syndrome. Written as DNA, the CDR3 is TGCAGTGCTAGAGATCCGCAGGGGTCCTCCTACGAGCAGTACTTC. Its translation is CSARDPQGSSYEQYF.